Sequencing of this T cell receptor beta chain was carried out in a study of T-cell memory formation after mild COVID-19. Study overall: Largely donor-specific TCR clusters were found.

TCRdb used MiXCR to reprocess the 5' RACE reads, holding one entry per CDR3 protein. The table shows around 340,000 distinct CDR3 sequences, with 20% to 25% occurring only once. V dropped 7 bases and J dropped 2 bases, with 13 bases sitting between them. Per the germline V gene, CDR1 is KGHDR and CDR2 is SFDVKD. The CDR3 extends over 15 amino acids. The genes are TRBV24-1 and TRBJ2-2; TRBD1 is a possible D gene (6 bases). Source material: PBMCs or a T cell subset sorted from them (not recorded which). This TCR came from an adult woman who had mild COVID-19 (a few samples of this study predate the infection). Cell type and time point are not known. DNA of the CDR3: TGTGCCACCAGCGAGCTCAGGGGAAACACCGGGGAGCTGTTTTTT. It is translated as CATSELRGNTGELFF.